The present T cell receptor (beta chain) was sequenced within a study of monozygotic twins with inflammatory bowel disease. The study, taken as a whole, reports: Distinguishing T cell subtypes was not possible. Healthy co-twins, by inverse Simpson, had higher TCRbeta diversity than their siblings with IBD.

After re-calling the 5' RACE reads, TCRdb lists one entry per CDR3 protein, DNA absent. This sample's table reports some 170,000 distinct CDR3 sequences. The CDR3 extends over 16 amino acids. Germline CDR1 is MGHRA and CDR2 is YSYEKL. Details on this clonotype: Its target is not known.

The rearrangement joins TRBV4-1 to TRBJ1-5. The material sequenced was blood. The clonotype originates from a human donor with ulcerative colitis or Crohn's disease, or a healthy co-twin of an affected twin (not recorded which). The CDR3 region is CASSQLPIDSNQPQHF.